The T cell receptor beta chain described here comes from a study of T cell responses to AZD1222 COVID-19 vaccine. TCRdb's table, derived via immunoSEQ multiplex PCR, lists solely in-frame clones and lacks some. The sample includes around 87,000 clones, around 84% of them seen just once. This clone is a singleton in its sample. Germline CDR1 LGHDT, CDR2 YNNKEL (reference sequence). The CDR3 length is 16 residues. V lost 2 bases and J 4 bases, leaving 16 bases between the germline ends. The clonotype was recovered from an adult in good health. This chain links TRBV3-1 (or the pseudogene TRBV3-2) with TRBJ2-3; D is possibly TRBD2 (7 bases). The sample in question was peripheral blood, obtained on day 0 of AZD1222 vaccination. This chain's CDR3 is CASSQTMGGASDTQYF. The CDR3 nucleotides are TGTGCCAGCAGCCAAACCATGGGGGGGGCCTCAGATACGCAGTATTTT.